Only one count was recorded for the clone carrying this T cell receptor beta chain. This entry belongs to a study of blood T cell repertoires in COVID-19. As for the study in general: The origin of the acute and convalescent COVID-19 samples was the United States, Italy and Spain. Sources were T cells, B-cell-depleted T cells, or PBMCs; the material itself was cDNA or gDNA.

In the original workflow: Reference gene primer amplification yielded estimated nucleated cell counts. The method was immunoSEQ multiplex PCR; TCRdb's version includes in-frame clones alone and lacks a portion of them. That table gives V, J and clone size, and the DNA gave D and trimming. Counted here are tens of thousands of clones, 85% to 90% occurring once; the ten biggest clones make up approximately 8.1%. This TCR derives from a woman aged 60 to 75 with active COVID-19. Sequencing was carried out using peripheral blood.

In DNA, the CDR3 is TGCGCCAGCAGCCCCTCTCGGGGGGCGAACACCGGGGAGCTGTTTTTT. It codes for CASSPSRGANTGELFF. The V call is TRBV5-1, the J call TRBJ2-2, with 7 bases fitting TRBD2. J gave up 0 bases and V 4 bases, and 6 bases lay outside the gene matches. CDR1 is SGHRS, CDR2 YFSETQ, per germline. The CDR3 is made up of 16 amino acids.